Here is one T cell receptor (beta chain) with its context. Its antigen remains unidentified. Amplification used 60 Vbeta primers and 13 Jbeta primers. Repertoires were generated with immunoSEQ multiplex PCR, while TCRdb's copy carries only in-frame clones and drops some. The sample shows approximately 170,000 clones, less than 90% of them seen only once. Germline V gene data show CDR1 as MDHEN and CDR2 as SYDVKM. V lost 4 bases, J lost 4 bases, and 8 bases stayed unmatched. CDR3 length: 15 amino acids. All the people who gave samples were healthy bone marrow donors. Donors sampled were nominally healthy, though unrecorded immune exposures were likely. The data belong to a study of cytomegalovirus exposure and HLA in healthy donors. Study observations and caveats: What a later analysis showed was that several of the most significant clusters appeared linked to common viral pathogens. With further analysis later on, most CMV-associated TCR beta chains appeared HLA-restricted.

The rearrangement joins TRBV28 to TRBJ1-2; 8 bases match TRBD1. This sequence was found in a woman aged 45-65 years in good health and CMV-seropositive. The sequencing sample was made of PBMCs. DNA of the CDR3: TGTGCCAGCAGTTGGGCAGGGGGCGAGTTCTATGGCTACACCTTC. This sequence encodes CASSWAGGEFYGYTF.